Below are 18 T cell receptor beta chains sequenced from a single sample in a study of TIL therapy for anti-PD-1-resistant metastatic lung cancer (dated by TCRdb to 2020 to 2023). The time point label on this specimen signifies: pre-treatment sample, taken before nivolumab and TIL therapy. The baseline tumor samples were excised metastases, mostly pleural nodules or supraclavicular lymph nodes, taken from the same resection that was used to grow TIL. Using bias-controlled multiplex PCR with the immunoSEQ v3 hsTCRB kit, the TCR beta CDR3 regions were amplified from genomic DNA. TCRdb holds this immuneACCESS table with in-frame rearrangements only. Some clones are missing; in checked studies, unresolved V genes explain under half, and the rest has no known cause. A total of some 90,000 clones appear in this sample, 55% to 75% of them only once. Approximately 9.9% of the sample is taken by the ten largest.

The source material was tumor tissue, sampled at baseline. These receptors came from a person aged 25-85 years with non-small cell lung cancer.

The rearrangement links TRBV19 to TRBJ1-1; TRBD1 might be the D (5 bases). The V gene's germline CDR1 is LNHDA and CDR2 SQIVND (reference sequence). Between the trimmed V and J ends, which lost 4 bases and 1 base, there was a span of 10 bases. This CDR3 comprises 14 residues. This CDR3 reads CASSTGRQNTEAFF. In nucleotides, the CDR3 is TGTGCCAGTAGTACGGGACGACAGAACACTGAAGCTTTCTTT.

The chain is built from TRBV13 and TRBJ2-7; the D call may be TRBD1 or TRBD2 (6 bases each). V was pared by 5 bases and J by 4 bases, with 12 bases between. This CDR3 spans 13 amino acids. The V gene's germline CDR1 is PRHDT and CDR2 FYEKMQ (reference sequence). This chain's CDR3 is CASSIGGKYEQYF. Here the CDR3 DNA reads TGTGCCAGCAGCATCGGGGGCAAGTACGAGCAGTACTTC.

The V gene is TRBV7-9, the J gene TRBJ2-1; D is perhaps TRBD1 (6 bases). The ends were cut back, 5 bases at V and 2 bases at J, with 13 bases in the middle. Per the germline V gene, CDR1 is SEHNR and CDR2 is FQNEAQ (reference sequence). The CDR3 consists of 15 residues. CDR3 sequence reads: CASSAPGAPYNEQFF. The CDR3 nucleotides are TGTGCCAGCAGCGCCCCAGGGGCACCCTACAATGAGCAGTTCTTC. The entire variable domain, with the rest obtained from reference TRBV7-9 and TRBJ2-1, is as follows: DTGVSQNPRHKITKRGQNVTFRCDPISEHNRLYWYRQTLGQGPEFLTYFQNEAQLEKSRLLSDRFSAERPKGSFSTLEIQRTEQGDSAMYLCASSAPGAPYNEQFFGPGTRLTVL.

This rearrangement joins TRBV28 to TRBJ2-7, with D perhaps TRBD1 (5 bases). CDR1 is MDHEN and CDR2 is SYDVKM in the germline V gene. This CDR3 comprises 16 residues. The V end was cut by 6 bases, the J end by 1 base, with 19 bases between. CDR3 DNA sequence: TGTGCCAGCAGCCTCCCGGGTCAGGGCCTATCCTACGAGCAGTACTTC. Its translation is CASSLPGQGLSYEQYF.

This clone was seen a few times. The V call is TRBV28, the J call TRBJ1-2; D ambiguous. V lost 6 bases to trimming and J lost 4 bases, with 21 bases between them. Per the germline V gene, CDR1 is MDHEN and CDR2 is SYDVKM. This CDR3 is built from 16 residues. CDR3 loop: CASSVRRALLPYGYTF. The CDR3 DNA sequence: TGTGCCAGCAGCGTGCGCCGGGCCTTATTACCCTATGGCTACACCTTC.

The CDR3 region is CASSLVRGHSFYEQYF. In DNA form, the CDR3 reads TGTGCCAGCAGCTTAGTTCGGGGACACAGCTTTTACGAGCAGTACTTC. V usage is TRBV7-8 and J usage is TRBJ2-7, with D tentatively TRBD1 (6 bases). This CDR3 region has 16 residues. CDR1 is SGHVS, CDR2 FQNEAQ, per germline. Trimming stripped 1 base from V and 4 bases from J, with 17 bases between.

This chain joins TRBV7-6 and TRBJ2-5; D might be TRBD1 or TRBD2, each matching 5 bases. The V gene lost 7 bases and the J gene lost 2 bases, with 14 bases spanning the gap. This CDR3 spans 14 amino acids. CDR1 SGHVS and CDR2 FNYEAQ come from the germline V gene. The chain's CDR3 is CASIKGTGQETQYF. The CDR3, as DNA: TGTGCCAGCATCAAAGGGACGGGACAAGAGACCCAGTACTTC.

This clone has only one observation. The chain combines TRBV5-1 with TRBJ2-7; weak D call: TRBD2 (6 bases). Trimming cost V 1 base and J 2 bases, with 7 bases left between them. From germline, CDR1 is SGHRS and CDR2 YFSETQ. The CDR3 extends over 13 amino acids. The CDR3 spells CASSLRGTYEQYF. Here the CDR3 DNA reads TGCGCCAGCAGCTTGCGGGGGACCTACGAGCAGTACTTC.

The V and J genes are TRBV6-5 and TRBJ2-6, with TRBD1 matching 8 bases. The CDR3 covers 15 residues. With V trimmed by 4 bases and J by 4 bases, 3 bases remained unmatched. Germline CDR1 reads MNHEY; CDR2 reads SVGAGI. CDR3 DNA sequence: TGTGCCAGCAGTTCGACAGGGGACGGGGCCAACGTCCTGACTTTC. Translation gives CASSSTGDGANVLTF.

This clone was counted ten times or more. The chain employs TRBV5-8 and TRBJ2-2; unclear D gene. The CDR3 length is 17 residues. In germline, CDR1 is SGHTS, CDR2 YDEGEE. Trimming shortened V by 2 bases and J by 0 bases, and 14 bases separated the two germline ends. CDR3 residues: CASSLALAIPNTGELFF. The CDR3 region has the DNA TGTGCCAGCAGCTTAGCCTTAGCCATCCCGAACACCGGGGAGCTGTTTTTT. Using reference TRBV5-8 and TRBJ2-2 for the parts outside the CDR3, the full variable domain is EAGVTQSPTHLIKTRGQQATLRCSPISGHTSVYWYQQALGLGLQFLLWYDEGEERNRGNFPPRFSGRQFPNYSSELNVNALELEDSALYLCASSLALAIPNTGELFFGEGSRLTVL.

In this sample, this clone turned up once. The CDR3 region is CASSSDLGQGPYF. CDR3 coding DNA: TGTGCCAGCAGCTCCGACCTGGGACAGGGACCATACTTC. The rearrangement uses TRBV3-1 (or the pseudogene TRBV3-2) and TRBJ2-7; TRBD1 matches at 9 bases. V trimming: 5 bases; J trimming: 13 bases; junction bases outside the gene matches: 12. Per germline, CDR1 LGHDT and CDR2 YNNKEL (reference sequence). The CDR3 covers 13 residues.

This clone appeared a few times. The chain has TRBV14 and TRBJ2-1; maybe TRBD2 (5 bases). Trimming removed 0 bases at V and 0 bases at J, with 12 bases between. The germline V gene has CDR1 SGHDN and CDR2 FVKESK. The CDR3 sequence is 17 residues long. CDR3 DNA sequence: TGTGCCAGCAGCCAAGATCTAGCCAGTCCCTCCTACAATGAGCAGTTCTTC. As protein: CASSQDLASPSYNEQFF.

The chain carries TRBV27 and TRBJ2-5, with 11 bases identical to TRBD2. This CDR3 contains 16 residues. Trimming cost V 7 bases and J 2 bases; bases outside gene matches: 9. Looked up from germline, CDR1 is MNHEY and CDR2 is SMNVEV (reference sequence). The chain's CDR3 is CASNPGTSGFQETQYF. The CDR3, as DNA: TGTGCCAGCAATCCCGGGACTAGCGGATTTCAAGAGACCCAGTACTTC.

J is TRBJ1-1 and V is TRBV2; 7 bases are a match to TRBD1. The J segment lost 4 bases and the V segment lost 7 bases, leaving 12 bases of the junction unmatched. The CDR3 is 15 amino acids. Germline assignment: CDR1 SNHLY and CDR2 FYNNEI. CDR3 DNA sequence: TGTGCCAGCAATGGAGGGGGCGTGCGGAGCACTGAAGCTTTCTTT. Translated, it gives CASNGGGVRSTEAFF.

At least ten counts were recorded for this clone. The chain has TRBV5-1 and TRBJ2-7; no clear D gene. With 1 base removed from V and 3 bases from J, the gap between germline ends came to 8 bases. The CDR3 spans 13 residues. Germline V gives CDR1 SGHRS, CDR2 YFSETQ. Written as DNA, the CDR3 is TGCGCCAGCAGCTTGACTACTTACTACGAGCAGTACTTC. Translation gives CASSLTTYYEQYF.

This clone was found once. This sequence joins TRBV7-2 and TRBJ2-1; 7 bases agree with TRBD2. With 4 bases clipped from V and 0 bases from J, the junction kept 6 bases outside the gene matches. CDR3 length: 16 residues. CDR1 and CDR2 (germline): SGHTA, FQGNSA. The CDR3 DNA is TGTGCCAGCAGCTATGCTAGCGGTAGCTCCTACAATGAGCAGTTCTTC. It specifies CASSYASGSSYNEQFF.

The chain combines TRBV28 with TRBJ2-7, with TRBD2 identical over 7 bases. Germline values: CDR1 MDHEN, CDR2 SYDVKM. This CDR3 comprises 15 residues. V lost 2 bases to trimming and J lost 0 bases; unmatched junction nucleotides: 4. In DNA form, the CDR3 reads TGTGCCAGCAGTTTAGGCGGGAGTTCCTCCTACGAGCAGTACTTC. Its translation is CASSLGGSSSYEQYF.

The chain uses TRBV19 and TRBJ2-5; no firm D call. This CDR3 spans 13 amino acids. V gave up 2 bases and J gave up 2 bases, with 6 bases separating them. Germline values: CDR1 LNHDA, CDR2 SQIVND (reference sequence). The CDR3: CASSINEQETQYF. The CDR3 bases are TGTGCCAGTAGTATAAACGAGCAAGAGACCCAGTACTTC.